This T cell receptor (beta chain) was found in a study of TIL therapy for anti-PD-1-resistant metastatic lung cancer (dated by TCRdb to 2020 to 2023). In the study overall: Tumors were harvested before any PD-1/PD-L1 blockade; patients then received nivolumab, and those progressing received lymphodepletion, expanded TIL infusion and IL-2. Enrolled patients had a median age of around 50 years (range about 38-80) and a median tumor PD-L1 proportion score of less than 7%. Most of the cohort had lung adenocarcinoma, a few tumors were EGFR-mutant and two were ALK-rearranged, and half of the patients were current or former smokers. A median non-synonymous tumor mutation burden of roughly 1.4 mutations per megabase was determined across the cohort by whole-exome sequencing. T cell receptor beta sequencing of tumor and peripheral blood was used to follow clonotypes across the tumor, the expanded TIL product and serial blood samples.

TCR beta CDR3 regions were amplified from genomic DNA with the immunoSEQ v3 hsTCRB kit using bias-controlled multiplex PCR. An Illumina NextSeq 500 was used to sequence the TCR libraries, reaching around 2 million read pairs at survey level or roughly 5-6.5 million at deep level. In the source study's methods: V, D and J genes were assigned, non-productive sequences were removed, and clonality was reported by immunoSEQ Analyzer software. Repertoires were compared by productive Simpson clonality and by the Morisita overlap index of productive TRB rearrangements between infused TIL and blood. Absolute clonotype counts in blood were estimated as lymphocyte count times CD3+ fraction times the clone's productive frequency. TCRdb stores this immuneACCESS table with in-frame sequences only. Part of the clones is absent; in the studies checked, under half of the shortfall reflects unresolved V genes, and no reason is known for the rest. The V and J calls and the clone size are those of that table, but D and trimming were determined from the DNA. Counted in this sample were roughly 20,000 clones; over 75% of them appeared once. The top ten hold 7% to 9% of the sample.

What the work shows at the level of the full study, not this receptor alone: The cohort was highly selected, including more treatment-naive, never-smoker and oncogene-addicted patients than is typical, which limits generalizability. Infused TIL clonotypes partially replaced the baseline peripheral repertoire then decayed over months, with no apparent association between persistence and response. The study protocol defined all tumor marker inferences as exploratory.

The time point label on this specimen signifies: pre-treatment sample, taken before nivolumab and TIL therapy. A phase I trial run at two centers enrolled adults with stage 4 NSCLC between late 2017 and January 2020. The samples were drawn from an open-label, single-arm phase I trial testing tumor-infiltrating lymphocyte therapy combined with nivolumab in advanced non-small cell lung cancer. Blood mononuclear cells from EDTA tubes were separated on a Ficoll gradient and snap-frozen as pellets, and DNA was extracted from the cells using a Qiagen mini-prep kit. About this clone: Its antigen is not yet known. There are no base qualities to consult, and no much larger clone falls within one base.

The CDR3, from cysteine to phenylalanine, totals 13 residues. Only the CDR3 DNA is retained, 39 bases long and in frame from the first base. At the junction V is shortened by 5 bases and J by 2 bases, with 7 bases in between. Taken from the germline V gene, the CDR1 and CDR2 loops are SGHTA and FQGNSA. This chain joins TRBV7-2 to TRBJ1-5; no D gene can be assigned with confidence. The sample in question was blood, obtained at baseline. The clonotype comes from a person aged 25 to 80 with non-small cell lung cancer. The CDR3 amino acid sequence is: CASSPAGNQPQHF. In nucleotides, the sequence is TGTGCCAGCAGCCCAGCCGGCAATCAGCCCCAGCATTTT. Extended through the reference TRBV7-2 and TRBJ1-5 proteins, this CDR3 yields the full variable domain: GAGVSQSPSNKVTEKGKDVELRCDPISGHTALYWYRQSLGQGLEFLIYFQGNSAPDKSGLPSDRFSAERTGGSVSTLTIQRTQQEDSAVYLCASSPAGNQPQHFGDGTRLSIL.